A single sample is the source of the 18 T cell receptor beta chains below, sequenced in a study of identical twins. TCRdb redid the calling of the 5' RACE reads with MiXCR, one entry per CDR3 protein. There are more than 600,000 distinct CDR3 sequences in the sample; 18% occur only once, and roughly 13% lies in the top ten. The same data also went into a second study, on T cells expressing NK-cell markers.

Sample: PBMCs. These receptors were collected from a woman aged 18-30 years in good health.

This clonotype was seen a few times. V usage is TRBV15 and J usage is TRBJ1-2, with a tentative D call TRBD1 (5 bases). The germline CDR1 and CDR2 sequences are LNHNV and YYDKDF (reference sequence). This CDR3 spans 17 amino acids. Deletions cut 0 bases from V and 2 bases from J, with 16 bases between. The CDR3 DNA sequence: TGTGCCACCAGCAGAGAATCCGTGGCAGGGCCGAACTATGGCTACACCTTC. Its translation is CATSRESVAGPNYGYTF.

The V and J genes are TRBV12-5 and TRBJ2-2; perhaps D is TRBD1 or TRBD2 (5 bases each). The CDR3 is made up of 11 amino acids. CDR1 LGHNT and CDR2 FRNRAP come from the germline V gene. V lost 6 bases, J lost 8 bases, and 7 bases lay in between. The CDR3 spells CASGGTGELFF. For the CDR3, the DNA is TGTGCTAGTGGAGGGACGGGGGAGCTGTTTTTT.

This clonotype has only a few counts. The chain links TRBV5-5 to TRBJ2-2; no reliable D call. Germline V gene sequence: CDR1 SGHKS, CDR2 YYEKEE (reference sequence). The length of the CDR3 is 17 residues. The ends were cut back, 4 bases at V and 4 bases at J, with 20 bases in the middle. The CDR3, as DNA: TGTGCCAGCAGCCCCATCCTCGTGCGGTCGGGCACCGGGGAGCTGTTTTTT. Residues: CASSPILVRSGTGELFF.

This chain links TRBV6-1 with TRBJ1-5, with 7 nucleotides matching TRBD1. CDR3 length: 13 residues. The germline V gene encodes CDR1 MNHNS and CDR2 SASEGT. After removal of 8 bases from V and 3 bases from J, the junction contained 4 bases not matched to a gene. CDR3 nucleotides: TGTGCCAGCGGACAGGACTACAATCAGCCCCAGCATTTT. Translated: CASGQDYNQPQHF.

This clonotype appeared a few times. V usage is TRBV5-1 and J usage is TRBJ1-2, with TRBD1 as a possible D gene (5 bases). CDR3 length: 12 amino acids. CDR1 and CDR2 from the germline V gene are SGHRS and YFSETQ. Deletions cut 4 bases from V and 8 bases from J, with 12 bases between. This CDR3 is CASSPSREGYTF. CDR3 nucleotides: TGCGCCAGCAGCCCATCCAGGGAAGGCTACACCTTC.

This clonotype has more than one count but fewer than ten. V usage is TRBV6-2 or TRBV6-3 and J usage is TRBJ1-5, with TRBD1 as a possible D gene (5 bases). The CDR3 totals 15 residues. The V gene lost 2 bases and the J gene lost 4 bases, with 12 bases spanning the gap. The germline CDR1 and CDR2 sequences are MNHEY and SVGEGT. CDR3 in DNA: TGTGCCAGCAGTTACATAGGGGCAGCGAATCAGCCCCAGCATTTT. Translating gives CASSYIGAANQPQHF.

The gene calls are TRBV14 and TRBJ2-1; TRBD2 agrees at 8 bases. This CDR3 comprises 17 residues. CDR1 and CDR2 from the germline V gene are SGHDN and FVKESK. The V and J ends lost 3 bases and 0 bases, in that order; junction bases with no gene match: 7. In DNA form, the CDR3 reads TGTGCCAGCAGCCAGTTCCGGGGGGGCCTCTCCTACAATGAGCAGTTCTTC. Its translation: CASSQFRGGLSYNEQFF.

A word on this clonotype: Compared with germline, one end of the junction differs, possibly owing to a read error. Written as DNA, the CDR3 is TGTGCCACCAGTAGAGCGGACTCCTACAATGAGCAGTTCTTC. Its protein product is CATSRADSYNEQFF. This sequence joins TRBV15 and TRBJ2-1; a weak D match, TRBD2 (5 bases). CDR3 length: 14 amino acids. The germline V gene encodes CDR1 LNHNV and CDR2 YYDKDF (reference sequence).

The gene calls are TRBV29-1 and TRBJ2-3; D is perhaps TRBD2 (5 bases). Germline CDR1 SQVTM, CDR2 ANQGSEA. V was clipped by 0 bases and J by 2 bases, with 15 bases between them. The CDR3 runs to 16 residues. In DNA, the CDR3 is TGCAGCGTTGAAGATCCCGAGGGAGTGTACACAGATACGCAGTATTTT. Amino acid sequence: CSVEDPEGVYTDTQYF.

This clonotype was observed a few times. The J gene is TRBJ1-4, the V gene TRBV6-5; D not certain. Trimming pared 2 bases from V and 0 bases from J, leaving 7 bases between. Germline lookup yields CDR1 MNHEY and CDR2 SVGAGI. This CDR3 spans 15 amino acids. This CDR3 reads CASSYTGATNEKLFF. CDR3 DNA sequence: TGTGCCAGCAGTTACACGGGAGCAACTAATGAAAAACTGTTTTTT.

The rearrangement uses TRBV20-1 and TRBJ2-1; TRBD2 matches at 7 bases. Germline V gene data show CDR1 as DFQATT and CDR2 as SNEGSKA (reference sequence). The trim removed 3 bases at V and 12 bases at J, leaving 8 bases unmatched. The CDR3 is 12 amino acids. The CDR3 DNA sequence: TGCAGTGCTAGTGGGCGGGAGCGTGGGCAGTTCTTC. It is translated as CSASGRERGQFF.

The J gene is TRBJ2-7, the V gene TRBV5-1; a weak D match, TRBD2 (6 bases). This CDR3 comprises 17 residues. Between the trimmed V and J ends, which lost 1 base and 2 bases, there was a span of 19 bases. The germline V gene encodes CDR1 SGHRS and CDR2 YFSETQ. CDR3 sequence (DNA): TGCGCCAGCAGCTTGAGGGCTTCCGGGAGAAGCGCCTACGAGCAGTACTTC. The encoded protein is CASSLRASGRSAYEQYF.

There are a few counts of this clonotype. V gene TRBV20-1 combines with J gene TRBJ2-7; D is perhaps TRBD2 (6 bases). This CDR3 is 16 amino acids long. The V end was cut by 4 bases, the J end by 0 bases, with 19 bases between. From germline, CDR1 is DFQATT and CDR2 SNEGSKA (reference sequence). In nucleotides, the CDR3 is TGCAGTGCTATCCCGAGGGCAGGGAGGATCTCCTACGAGCAGTACTTC. Translation: CSAIPRAGRISYEQYF.

The sample holds a few counts of this clonotype. V and J are TRBV20-1 and TRBJ1-5; D is undetermined. CDR3 size: 13 residues. V was pared by 6 bases and J by 2 bases, with 11 bases between. Germline V gene sequence: CDR1 DFQATT, CDR2 SNEGSKA (reference sequence). CDR3 sequence reads: CSATPLGNQPQHF. The CDR3, as DNA: TGCAGTGCCACCCCCTTAGGCAATCAGCCCCAGCATTTT.

Here the CDR3 reads CSARDTHTDTQYF. CDR3 nucleotides: TGCAGTGCTAGAGATACTCACACAGATACGCAGTATTTT. V usage is TRBV20-1 and J usage is TRBJ2-3; D is undetermined. This CDR3 comprises 13 residues. Trimming pared 0 bases from V and 2 bases from J, leaving 6 bases between. The V gene's germline CDR1 is DFQATT and CDR2 SNEGSKA (reference sequence).

This clonotype has just a few counts. The rearrangement links TRBV20-1 to TRBJ2-7; 10 bases match TRBD1. Trimming cost V 7 bases and J 2 bases; bases outside gene matches: 5. This CDR3 is 13 amino acids long. Germline V gives CDR1 DFQATT, CDR2 SNEGSKA (reference sequence). CDR3 in amino acids: CSGGTGVPYEQYF. The CDR3 nucleotides are TGCAGTGGCGGGACAGGGGTTCCCTACGAGCAGTACTTC.

This clonotype turned up a few times. The J gene is TRBJ2-3, the V gene TRBV7-2; the match to TRBD2 covers 8 bases. Germline V CDR1 and CDR2: SGHTA, FQGNSA. Losses at the gene ends were 1 base for V and 2 bases for J; bases not matched to a gene: 8. The CDR3 runs to 17 residues. CDR3 residues: CASSLGLGSGVTDTQYF. DNA of the CDR3: TGTGCCAGCAGCTTAGGATTAGGTAGCGGGGTCACAGATACGCAGTATTTT.

There are a few counts of this clonotype. The V call is TRBV9, the J call TRBJ1-6, with 7 bases lining up with TRBD1. J was trimmed by 6 bases and V by 3 bases; bases with no gene match: 6. CDR1 SGDLS and CDR2 YYNGEE come from the germline V gene. The CDR3 covers 15 residues. This chain's CDR3 is CASSGDRTGNSPLHF. The CDR3 DNA reads as TGTGCCAGCAGCGGGGACAGAACGGGTAATTCACCCCTCCACTTT. The full variable domain, completed using reference TRBV9 and TRBJ1-6, is DSGVTQTPKHLITATGQRVTLRCSPRSGDLSVYWYQQSLDQGLQFLIQYYNGEERAKGNILERFSAQQFPDLHSELNLSSLELGDSALYFCASSGDRTGNSPLHFGNGTRLTVT.